This T cell receptor (beta chain) was observed in a study of T-cell reconstitution after alpha-beta-depleted transplantation in children. Unique molecular identifiers were incorporated into the prepared TCRbeta library. TCRdb itself ran the PCR reads through MiXCR, one entry per CDR3 protein. The sample records around 250,000 distinct CDR3 sequences, 7.5% to 9.5% being singletons. This clonotype came up many times. The V end was cut by 4 bases, the J end by 4 bases, with 13 bases between. CDR3 length: 15 amino acids. Per the germline V gene, CDR1 is SGHDN and CDR2 is FVKESK. Specimen: PBMCs, mostly from graft donor cells, collected 180 days after TCRalphabeta/CD19-depleted stem cell transplant. This clonotype was obtained from a male patient between 5 and 17 years old who had a stem cell transplant for acute lymphoblastic leukemia, so the T cells may come from the graft donor. The V gene is TRBV14, the J gene TRBJ1-4; D perhaps matches TRBD1 (5 bases). This chain's CDR3 is CASSPGTGNNEKLFF. CDR3 sequence (DNA): TGTGCCAGCAGCCCCGGGACGGGGAATAATGAAAAACTGTTTTTT.